The source of this TCR beta chain is a study of patients and donors after allogeneic stem cell transplantation (dated by TCRdb to the early 2020s). The germline V gene encodes CDR1 SGHDT and CDR2 YYEEEE. Reading from cysteine to phenylalanine, the CDR3 counts 13 amino acids. Of the read, only the CDR3 DNA is kept; its 39 bases are in frame from base 1. V is shortened by 0 bases, J by 5 bases, and the region joining them spans 9 bases. This clonotype has only a few counts. Its antigen is still unknown. The record has no base qualities; no much larger clone is one base away. The library was prepared using RT-PCR. The run used a NextSeq 550. The public reads were quality trimmed at Q25 with fastp and then assembled into clones with MiXCR by TCRdb, keeping productive beta chains. Rows merge per CDR3 protein into single entries with the most common DNA and genes. The sample yields 190,000 or so distinct CDR3 sequences; around 41% were counted once. The ten largest clonotypes hold 33% of the sample.

The sequenced sample was blood, either unsorted or a sorted T cell fraction (not recorded which). The TCR originated in a human donor who was either an allogeneic HSCT recipient or a stem cell or donor lymphocyte infusion donor (not recorded which). It is not recorded whose cells these are; they may come from a transplant donor. This receptor chain uses TRBV5-6 and TRBJ2-7, with no reliable assignment of the D segment. The DNA reads as follows: TGTGCCAGCAGCTTGGCCGGAGCGAACGAGCAGTACTTC. Its coded protein is CASSLAGANEQYF.